The 6 T cell receptor beta chains in this list originate from one sample, sequenced in a study of CD8+ T cells in alopecia areata. Documented treatment: oral pan-JAK inhibitor, 5-10 mg twice daily. The authors extracted RNA and reverse transcribed it into cDNA as the sequencing template. Produced via immunoSEQ multiplex PCR; TCRdb's table is partial and in-frame only. Among approximately 280,000 clones, roughly 50% were seen once, and the ten largest hold about 1.7%. The specimen comprised CD4+ T cells sorted from blood, sampled at week 24, from a patient treated with tofacitinib. The origin of the receptors is a human donor with alopecia areata.

The CDR3 sequence is CASSLVIRSETQYF. The CDR3, as DNA: TGTGCCAGCAGTTTAGTTATTCGTTCGGAGACCCAGTACTTC. V usage is TRBV27 and J usage is TRBJ2-5, with D hard to call. The ends were cut back, 2 bases at V and 5 bases at J, with 12 bases in the middle. Germline V gene sequence: CDR1 MNHEY, CDR2 SMNVEV (reference sequence). The CDR3 covers 14 residues.

This chain joins TRBV30 and TRBJ1-4; D might be TRBD1 (5 bases). Trimming left V 3 bases short and J 8 bases short, with 16 bases between. The germline V gene has CDR1 GTSNPN and CDR2 SVGIG (reference sequence). The CDR3 consists of 14 residues. The CDR3 region has the DNA TGTGCCTGGAGCCGCGGACCAGGGAGGGAAAAACTGTTTTTT. It yields the protein CAWSRGPGREKLFF.

The chain combines TRBV30 with TRBJ1-5; D gene ambiguous. V lost 1 base and J 4 bases, leaving 11 bases between the germline ends. CDR1 is GTSNPN and CDR2 is SVGIG in the germline V gene (reference sequence). This CDR3 region has 14 residues. The CDR3 DNA reads as TGTGCCTGGAGTGGGGGTCTCGTTAATCAGCCCCAGCATTTT. The encoded protein is CAWSGGLVNQPQHF.

Only one count was recorded for this clone. This chain uses TRBV30 with TRBJ1-2; the D is unclear. CDR3 length: 11 residues. The germline V gene has CDR1 GTSNPN and CDR2 SVGIG (reference sequence). Trimming took 4 bases from V and 3 from J, leaving 6 bases between them. CDR3 in DNA: TGTGCCTGGAACGGGTACTATGGCTACACCTTC. It yields the protein CAWNGYYGYTF.

The CDR3 sequence: CASSYSDPEGYEQYF. CDR3 nucleotide sequence: TGTGCCAGCAGTTACTCGGATCCTGAGGGATACGAGCAGTACTTC. The gene calls are TRBV6-5 and TRBJ2-7; TRBD2 is a possible D gene (5 bases). This CDR3 spans 15 amino acids. The germline V gene encodes CDR1 MNHEY and CDR2 SVGAGI. V lost 0 bases to trimming and J lost 4 bases, with 13 bases between them.

J is TRBJ2-1 and V is TRBV6-6; D possibly corresponds to TRBD2 (6 bases). Germline lookup yields CDR1 MNHNY and CDR2 SVGAGI (reference sequence). The CDR3 consists of 11 residues. With 8 bases removed from V and 9 bases from J, the gap between germline ends came to 11 bases. CDR3 residues: CASASAGEQFF. In nucleotides, the CDR3 is TGTGCCAGCGCTAGCGCCGGTGAGCAGTTCTTC.